This T cell receptor beta chain was sequenced during a study of blood T cell repertoires in COVID-19. In the study overall: The United States, Italy and Spain were the sources of the acute and convalescent COVID-19 samples. In each case, the material was cDNA or gDNA derived from T cells, B-cell-depleted T cells, or PBMCs.

This CDR3 spans 18 amino acids. CDR1 is SGHDN, CDR2 FVKESK, per germline. J was trimmed by 7 bases and V by 4 bases; bases with no gene match: 18. Original processing methods: Reference gene primer amplification in the assay estimated nucleated cell counts. Sequenced by immunoSEQ multiplex PCR; TCRdb stores in-frame clones only, minus some. The V and J calls and clone size were taken over from that table, and D and trimming were inferred from the DNA. The table has under 250,000 clones, approximately 86% seen once; the top ten hold under 2%. Sequenced material: peripheral blood. The chain employs TRBV14 and TRBJ2-1; 8 nucleotides line up with TRBD1. This clonotype originated in a woman between 55 and 75 years old who had recovered from COVID-19. The CDR3 coding sequence is TGTGCCAGCAGCCCTGGGCTCTGGGCAGGGGGCGTCTGGAATGAGCAGTTCTTC. This codes for CASSPGLWAGGVWNEQFF.